The 18 T cell receptor beta chains presented below share a single source sample, sequenced in a study of T-cell reconstitution after alpha-beta-depleted transplantation in children. Unique molecular identifiers were incorporated into the prepared TCRbeta library. TCRdb used MiXCR to reprocess the PCR reads, holding one entry per CDR3 protein. Altogether about 600,000 distinct CDR3 sequences are present, under 15% being singletons, with the ten largest covering about 2.2%. The sequencing here drew on PBMCs, mostly from graft donor cells, taken 360 days after TCRalphabeta/CD19-depleted stem cell transplant. Receptors originate from a male patient between 5 and 17 years old who had a stem cell transplant for acute myeloid leukemia, so the T cells may come from the graft donor.

This sequence joins TRBV27 and TRBJ2-1; 7 bases map to TRBD2. The CDR3 consists of 13 residues. The ends lost 4 bases at V and 9 bases at J; junction bases unmatched: 6. Per germline, CDR1 MNHEY and CDR2 SMNVEV (reference sequence). CDR3 amino acids: CASSSDWTSEQFF. The CDR3 nucleotides are TGTGCCAGCAGTTCCGACTGGACTAGTGAGCAGTTCTTC.

The chain joins TRBV6-2 or TRBV6-3 to TRBJ2-3; 7 bases align to TRBD2. V was clipped by 2 bases and J by 2 bases; unmatched bases: 1. Germline V gives CDR1 MNHEY, CDR2 SVGEGT. This CDR3 region has 14 residues. The CDR3 reads CASSYAGATDTQYF. As DNA, the CDR3 is TGTGCCAGCAGTTACGCGGGAGCCACAGATACGCAGTATTTT.

Worth noting for this clonotype: This CDR3 is missing its conserved last phenylalanine or tryptophan, likely due to a read error. This chain links TRBV20-1 with TRBJ1-5; perhaps TRBD1 as D (5 bases). The CDR3 sequence is 14 residues long. V was trimmed by 2 bases and J by 6 bases, leaving 14 bases between them. Germline values: CDR1 DFQATT, CDR2 SNEGSKA (reference sequence). The CDR3 sequence is CSARNSRGIQPQHY. The CDR3 nucleotides are TGCAGTGCTAGAAACTCGCGGGGGATTCAGCCCCAGCATTAT.

V usage is TRBV11-2 and J usage is TRBJ2-2; D might be TRBD2 (6 bases). Germline V gene lookup returns CDR1 SGHAT and CDR2 FQNNGV. The CDR3 is 15 residues long. V lost 5 bases and J lost 4, with 14 bases in between. CDR3 protein: CASSRDFFFTGELFF. CDR3 DNA: TGTGCCAGCAGCCGGGACTTTTTCTTCACCGGGGAGCTGTTTTTT.

This clonotype was observed a few times. The CDR3 DNA reads TGTGCCAGCAGCTTCGGGAGCTCCCTGAGGGAAGAGACCCAGTACTTC. Its protein is CASSFGSSLREETQYF. The rearrangement joins TRBV11-3 to TRBJ2-5; D is possibly TRBD2 (6 bases). Trimming stripped 3 bases from V and 3 bases from J, with 17 bases between. Germline CDR1 is SGHNT and CDR2 is YENEEA. The CDR3 contains 16 residues.

The V gene is TRBV24-1, the J gene TRBJ2-1; tentatively, D is TRBD1 (6 bases). This CDR3 has 16 amino acids. V gave up 1 base and J gave up 2 bases, with 11 bases separating them. Germline V CDR1 and CDR2: KGHDR, SFDVKD. For the CDR3, the DNA is TGTGCCACCAGTGATTTCCAGGACAGCGCCTACAATGAGCAGTTCTTC. Its protein is CATSDFQDSAYNEQFF.

The rearrangement uses TRBV7-9 and TRBJ2-7, with TRBD1 as a possible D gene (7 bases). Trimming removed 4 bases from V and 4 bases from J, with 14 bases in between. Per germline, CDR1 SEHNR and CDR2 FQNEAQ (reference sequence). The CDR3 consists of 14 residues. CDR3 sequence (DNA): TGTGCCAGCAGCTCCCTCAGGGGGGCTTACGAGCAGTACTTC. This translates into CASSSLRGAYEQYF.

The chain has TRBV20-1 and TRBJ2-5; 10 bases align to TRBD2. With 1 base clipped from V and 2 bases from J, the junction kept 4 bases outside the gene matches. The CDR3 length is 15 residues. CDR1 DFQATT and CDR2 SNEGSKA come from the germline V gene (reference sequence). The CDR3 loop is CSARGTSGRQETQYF. The CDR3 nucleotides read TGCAGTGCTAGAGGGACTAGCGGCCGTCAAGAGACCCAGTACTTC.

The chain uses TRBV24-1 and TRBJ2-1; TRBD2 matches at 12 bases. V dropped 0 bases and J dropped 8; count of bases not matched to a gene: 4. The CDR3 contains 16 residues. Germline values: CDR1 KGHDR, CDR2 SFDVKD. The CDR3 nucleotides read TGTGCCACCAGTGATTTGGTGGCTAGCGGGAGGGATGAGCAGTTCTTC. Amino acids: CATSDLVASGRDEQFF.

This clonotype was detected only a few times. The V call is TRBV10-3, the J call TRBJ2-2, with 11 nucleotides matching TRBD1. The CDR3 is made up of 16 amino acids. Germline trimming cut 3 bases from V and 6 bases from J; bases unmatched to any gene: 6. The germline V gene has CDR1 ENHRY and CDR2 SYGVKD. CDR3: CAISDPGQGGAGELFF. CDR3 nucleotide sequence: TGTGCCATCAGTGATCCGGGACAGGGGGGAGCCGGGGAGCTGTTTTTT.

In this sample, this clonotype turned up many times. The chain is built from TRBV3-1 and TRBJ2-7; 8 bases are a match to TRBD2. The CDR3 is 17 amino acids. Trimming took 11 bases from V and 3 from J; bases not matched to a gene: 21. Germline V gene lookup returns CDR1 LGHDT and CDR2 YNNKEL (reference sequence). In DNA form, the CDR3 reads TGTGCCGGACCGTCCTACCTACCGGGAGGGCGCTTCTACGAGCAGTACTTC. This translates into CAGPSYLPGGRFYEQYF.

This clonotype appeared many times. The chain links TRBV11-1 to TRBJ2-1; 9 positions agree with TRBD2. Germline CDR1 and CDR2: SGHAT and FQDESV (reference sequence). With 3 bases clipped from V and 6 bases from J, the junction kept 9 bases outside the gene matches. CDR3 length: 16 residues. The CDR3 loop reads CASSLRGAGGTNEQFF. The CDR3 DNA is TGTGCCAGCAGCTTGAGAGGGGCGGGAGGGACCAATGAGCAGTTCTTC.

Many counts were recorded for this clonotype. The rearrangement uses TRBV28 and TRBJ2-5, with 8 bases lining up with TRBD2. The V and J ends lost 5 bases and 5 bases, in that order; junction bases with no gene match: 10. Germline CDR1 reads MDHEN; CDR2 reads SYDVKM. This CDR3 has 15 residues. CDR3 nucleotide sequence: TGTGCCAGCAGTCTAGACAGCGGGAGATGGGAGACCCAGTACTTC. As protein: CASSLDSGRWETQYF.

The chain carries TRBV5-1 and TRBJ1-5; 7 nucleotides align to TRBD1. CDR3 length: 14 amino acids. Germline CDR1 reads SGHRS; CDR2 reads YFSETQ. The trim removed 3 bases at V and 5 bases at J, leaving 5 bases unmatched. The chain's CDR3 is CASSSDDRDQPQHF. DNA of the CDR3: TGCGCCAGCAGCTCGGACGACAGGGATCAGCCCCAGCATTTT.

This chain links TRBV6-1 with TRBJ2-7; maybe TRBD2 (6 bases). This CDR3 is 15 amino acids long. V lost 6 bases and J lost 1, with 16 bases in between. CDR1 is MNHNS and CDR2 is SASEGT in the germline V gene. CDR3 sequence (DNA): TGTGCCAGCAGCCTTCATTCGAGCGGGTCCTACGAGCAGTACTTC. It yields the protein CASSLHSSGSYEQYF.

The chain uses TRBV12-3 or TRBV12-4 and TRBJ2-7; 11 bases line up with TRBD2. The CDR3 extends over 17 amino acids. J gave up 4 bases and V 6 bases, and 14 bases lay outside the gene matches. The CDR3 nucleotides read TGTGCCAGCAGCGGGGACAGTCCCGGGACTAGCGGTTACGAGCAGTACTTC. Translation: CASSGDSPGTSGYEQYF.

This clonotype was found many times. DNA for the CDR3: TGCAGCGTTGGCTCTGGGGGAGTTGGGGCCAACGTCCTGACTTTC. Encoded protein: CSVGSGGVGANVLTF. This rearrangement joins TRBV29-1 to TRBJ2-6; perhaps D is TRBD1 or TRBD2 (5 bases each). The CDR3 length is 15 residues. From germline, CDR1 is SQVTM and CDR2 ANQGSEA. V was cut by 4 bases and J by 3 bases, with 13 bases left in between.

This clonotype was seen a few times. The chain joins TRBV3-1 to TRBJ1-1; 8 bases are a match to TRBD1. The CDR3 runs to 14 residues. V was pared by 3 bases and J by 4 bases, with 4 bases of the junction left unmatched. The V gene's germline CDR1 is LGHDT and CDR2 YNNKEL (reference sequence). CDR3 sequence: CASSQMGTGTEAFF. CDR3 nucleotide sequence: TGTGCCAGCAGCCAGATGGGGACAGGCACTGAAGCTTTCTTT.